The 30 T cell receptor beta chains listed next were all sequenced from one sample in a study of identical twins. TCRdb independently ran MiXCR on the 5' RACE reads; one entry per CDR3 protein. The sample shows around 250,000 distinct CDR3 sequences, around 6.6% of them seen only once. This same sample was also taken into another study, of yellow fever vaccine responses in identical twins.

Sequencing input: memory (CD45RO+) T cells sorted from blood. The receptors were gathered from a woman under 30 in good health.

V usage is TRBV20-1 and J usage is TRBJ2-1; 8 positions agree with TRBD2. This CDR3 region has 16 residues. With V trimmed by 0 bases and J by 2 bases, 6 bases remained unmatched. Germline V gene lookup returns CDR1 DFQATT and CDR2 SNEGSKA (reference sequence). CDR3 protein: CSARESSGRTYNEQFF. The CDR3, as DNA: TGCAGTGCTAGAGAGTCTAGCGGGCGTACCTACAATGAGCAGTTCTTC.

The sample holds a few counts of this clonotype. The rearrangement uses TRBV3-1 and TRBJ2-2, with D perhaps being TRBD1 or TRBD2 (5 bases each). With 1 base removed from V and 7 bases from J, the gap between germline ends came to 13 bases. Germline CDR1 LGHDT, CDR2 YNNKEL (reference sequence). The CDR3 is 15 residues long. The CDR3 sequence is CASSQAGTAHGELFF. The CDR3, as DNA: TGTGCCAGCAGCCAAGCCGGGACCGCCCACGGGGAGCTGTTTTTT.

Notes on this clonotype: Since a much larger clone is just one base distant, this may be a read error. The chain couples TRBV11-2 to TRBJ2-3; 12 nucleotides match TRBD2. Trimming took 1 base from V and 6 from J; bases not matched to a gene: 5. This CDR3 is built from 16 residues. Germline CDR1 SGHAT, CDR2 FQNNGV. DNA for the CDR3: TGTGCCAGCAGCTTAGGACTAGCGGGAGTTGTGGATACGCAGTATTTT. Protein: CASSLGLAGVVDTQYF.

The chain joins TRBV3-1 to TRBJ2-3; D call uncertain. Germline V gives CDR1 LGHDT, CDR2 YNNKEL (reference sequence). V lost 0 bases to trimming and J lost 2 bases, with 12 bases between them. The CDR3 covers 16 residues. The CDR3 bases are TGTGCCAGCAGCCAAGATTCGGAGACGGACACAGATACGCAGTATTTT. Translation gives CASSQDSETDTDTQYF.

This clonotype was seen repeatedly, ten times or more. V usage is TRBV12-3 or TRBV12-4 and J usage is TRBJ2-2, with D possibly matching TRBD1 (6 bases). This CDR3 spans 14 amino acids. The V and J ends lost 6 bases and 8 bases respectively, with 16 bases between them. As DNA, the CDR3 is TGTGCCAGCAGCTCCGGAGCTAGGGGGGGGGAGCTGTTTTTT. Amino acid sequence: CASSSGARGGELFF.

This rearrangement joins TRBV5-5 to TRBJ2-7, with D uncertain. V lost 1 base and J lost 4, with 18 bases in between. CDR3 length: 16 residues. Germline assignment: CDR1 SGHKS and CDR2 YYEKEE (reference sequence). The CDR3 DNA follows: TGTGCCAGCAGCTTGAGGTTGGGTGAGGTCAGTTACGAGCAGTACTTC. It specifies CASSLRLGEVSYEQYF.

This clonotype was detected ten times or more. The V and J genes are TRBV5-1 and TRBJ1-3; D gene unclear. Trimming removed 3 bases at V and 4 bases at J, with 11 bases between. This CDR3 contains 14 residues. Germline V lookup: CDR1 SGHRS, CDR2 YFSETQ. The DNA for the CDR3 is TGCGCCAGCAGCTCCGAACGATCGGGAAACACCATATATTTT. Translated, it gives CASSSERSGNTIYF.

This clonotype has at least ten counts. This sequence joins TRBV29-1 and TRBJ1-2; 8 nucleotides agree with TRBD1. The length of the CDR3 is 12 residues. The trim removed 7 bases at V and 4 bases at J, leaving 5 bases unmatched. Germline loops: CDR1 SQVTM, CDR2 ANQGSEA. DNA of the CDR3: TGCAGCGGGGGACAGGACCCCTATGGCTACACCTTC. It is translated as CSGGQDPYGYTF.

The DNA of the CDR3 is TGTGCCAGCAGTTTGACTGGCGGGAGACTCTACGAGCAGTACTTC. This codes for CASSLTGGRLYEQYF. The chain is built from TRBV12-3 or TRBV12-4 and TRBJ2-7, with TRBD2 identical over 7 bases. The CDR3 extends over 15 amino acids. V lost 3 bases and J lost 3; bases outside the gene matches: 8.

The V call is TRBV4-1, the J call TRBJ2-3; D unresolved. V shed 6 bases and J shed 0 bases, with 13 bases lying between them. The germline CDR1 and CDR2 sequences are MGHRA and YSYEKL. This CDR3 contains 15 residues. Here the CDR3 reads CASSVSKTSTDTQYF. As DNA, the CDR3 is TGCGCCAGCAGTGTCAGTAAGACTAGCACAGATACGCAGTATTTT.

This clonotype turned up a few times. The V call is TRBV20-1, the J call TRBJ1-2; the D gene is possibly TRBD1 (6 bases). Germline V CDR1 and CDR2: DFQATT, SNEGSKA (reference sequence). The CDR3 contains 11 residues. V was trimmed by 8 bases and J by 4 bases, leaving 11 bases between them. CDR3 nucleotide sequence: TGCAGTAGTAAGGGGGTCTATGGCTACACCTTC. Translating gives CSSKGVYGYTF.

J is TRBJ2-7 and V is TRBV18; TRBD1 matches at 9 bases. The CDR3 runs to 15 residues. V was clipped by 3 bases and J by 2 bases; unmatched bases: 5. The germline gives CDR1 KGHSH, CDR2 LQKENI. CDR3 nucleotides: TGTGCCAGCTCACCCCAGGGACAGGGTCCCTACGAGCAGTACTTC. It encodes CASSPQGQGPYEQYF.

The CDR3 region is CASRRNLARTYEQYF. The CDR3 nucleotides read TGTGCCAGCAGGAGAAACCTAGCGCGAACCTACGAGCAGTACTTC. The rearrangement uses TRBV2 and TRBJ2-7, with D maybe TRBD2 (6 bases). Trimming shortened V by 6 bases and J by 2 bases, and 17 bases separated the two germline ends. This CDR3 is built from 15 residues. The V gene's germline CDR1 is SNHLY and CDR2 FYNNEI.

The V and J genes are TRBV5-1 and TRBJ2-3, with D tentatively TRBD1 (5 bases). The V and J ends lost 4 bases and 2 bases respectively, with 8 bases between them. CDR3 size: 13 residues. Germline V gene sequence: CDR1 SGHRS, CDR2 YFSETQ. Written as DNA, the CDR3 is TGCGCCAGCAGCCCTGGGGCCACAGATACGCAGTATTTT. This codes for CASSPGATDTQYF.

In this sample, this clonotype turned up a few times. The J gene is TRBJ1-2, the V gene TRBV28; D not resolved. V lost 5 bases and J 11 bases, leaving 15 bases between the germline ends. CDR3 length equals 12 residues. Looked up from germline, CDR1 is MDHEN and CDR2 is SYDVKM. In DNA form, the CDR3 reads TGTGCCAGCAGTCCACGGGTAGGCGGGTACACCTTC. Protein product: CASSPRVGGYTF.

To note about this clonotype: Germline and junction disagree at one end, which may indicate a read error. V gene TRBV3-1 combines with J gene TRBJ2-3, with 12 nucleotides matching TRBD2. CDR1 LGHDT and CDR2 YNNKEL come from the germline V gene (reference sequence). The CDR3 runs 17 residues. CDR3 residues: CASSHRKGTSGLNTRYF. CDR3 nucleotide sequence: TGTGCCAGCAGCCACAGAAAGGGGACTAGCGGGTTGAATACGCGGTATTTT.

This clonotype occurred many times. The rearrangement uses TRBV7-3 and TRBJ2-5, with TRBD2 matching over 10 bases. The trim removed 5 bases at V and 1 base at J, leaving 7 bases unmatched. The CDR3 has 16 residues. Germline CDR1 reads SGHTA; CDR2 reads FQGTGA. The CDR3 DNA follows: TGTGCCAGCAGCATTGGACTAGCGGTGACCCAAGAGACCCAGTACTTC. This gives the protein CASSIGLAVTQETQYF.

This clonotype was counted at least ten times. The chain combines TRBV6-4 with TRBJ2-3, with TRBD2 matching over 7 bases. After removal of 7 bases from V and 5 bases from J, the junction contained 12 bases not matched to a gene. This CDR3 is built from 15 residues. Germline assignment: CDR1 MRHNA and CDR2 SNTAGT. CDR3 nucleotides: TGTGCCAGCAACCCTGGGAGGGGCTGGGGAGATACGCAGTATTTT. Protein sequence: CASNPGRGWGDTQYF.

This clonotype was seen repeatedly, ten times or more. This rearrangement joins TRBV29-1 to TRBJ1-1; TRBD1 agrees at 7 bases. V gave up 6 bases and J gave up 4 bases; unmatched junction bases: 2. This CDR3 is built from 11 residues. The germline V gene encodes CDR1 SQVTM and CDR2 ANQGSEA. The DNA of the CDR3 is TGCAGCGTAACAGGGGCCACTGAAGCTTTCTTT. Translation gives CSVTGATEAFF.

This clonotype showed up just a few times. This chain joins TRBV5-1 and TRBJ1-1; perhaps TRBD1 as D (5 bases). Trimming took 3 bases from V and 6 from J, leaving 12 bases between them. Germline V gene data show CDR1 as SGHRS and CDR2 as YFSETQ. This CDR3 is built from 13 residues. CDR3 DNA: TGCGCCAGCAGCTCCCAGGGAGGTCCTGAAGCTTTCTTT. It is translated as CASSSQGGPEAFF.

This clonotype was counted many times. CDR3 loop: CSANPGQGVREQFF. DNA of the CDR3: TGCAGTGCGAATCCGGGACAGGGTGTTCGTGAGCAGTTCTTC. This chain uses TRBV20-1 with TRBJ2-1, with 9 nucleotides matching TRBD1. V gave up 6 bases and J gave up 9 bases; unmatched junction bases: 12. The CDR3 totals 14 residues. Germline V CDR1 and CDR2: DFQATT, SNEGSKA (reference sequence).

This clonotype was seen many times. V and J are TRBV24-1 and TRBJ2-1; 10 bases are a match to TRBD2. This CDR3 contains 15 residues. V trimming: 4 bases; J trimming: 9 bases; junction bases outside the gene matches: 8. Germline CDR1 KGHDR, CDR2 SFDVKD. The CDR3 nucleotides are TGTGCCACCAGTGACCCCACAGCGGGAGGGAGTGAGCAGTTCTTC. It translates to CATSDPTAGGSEQFF.

The table lists this clonotype with a few counts. The rearrangement links TRBV7-6 to TRBJ2-2, with a weak D call TRBD2 (6 bases). The CDR3 has 13 residues. V dropped 10 bases and J dropped 2 bases, with 11 bases sitting between them. Germline lookup yields CDR1 SGHVS and CDR2 FNYEAQ. The CDR3: CATLSGNTGELFF. The CDR3 bases are TGTGCCACCCTTAGCGGCAACACCGGGGAGCTGTTTTTT.

This clonotype was picked up a small number of times. The chain carries TRBV4-1 and TRBJ2-3; 10 positions match TRBD2. Per the germline V gene, CDR1 is MGHRA and CDR2 is YSYEKL. This CDR3 region has 16 residues. The ends lost 1 base at V and 5 bases at J; junction bases unmatched: 6. The CDR3, as DNA: TGCGCCAGCAGCCAAGGGTCTAGCGGGAGAGGAGATACGCAGTATTTT. Protein sequence: CASSQGSSGRGDTQYF.

V gene TRBV11-2 combines with J gene TRBJ2-7, with a tentative D call TRBD2 (7 bases). The ends were cut back, 3 bases at V and 2 bases at J, with 11 bases in the middle. From germline, CDR1 is SGHAT and CDR2 FQNNGV. The CDR3 extends over 14 amino acids. CDR3: CASSFRGATYEQYV. For the CDR3, the DNA is TGTGCCAGCAGCTTTCGGGGGGCCACCTACGAGCAGTACGTC.

This clonotype was recorded at least ten times. The chain is built from TRBV5-1 and TRBJ2-7; 10 positions match TRBD1. The V gene end was trimmed by 0 bases and the J gene end by 6 bases; junction bases not matched to a gene: 9. The CDR3 contains 16 residues. Germline V lookup: CDR1 SGHRS, CDR2 YFSETQ. CDR3 bases: TGCGCCAGCAGCTTGGAGGCCCTGACAGGGGGCGGCGAGCAGTACTTC. Amino acids: CASSLEALTGGGEQYF. The entire variable domain, with the rest obtained from reference TRBV5-1 and TRBJ2-7, is as follows: KAGVTQTPRYLIKTRGQQVTLSCSPISGHRSVSWYQQTPGQGLQFLFEYFSETQRNKGNFPGRFSGRQFSNSRSEMNVSTLELGDSALYLCASSLEALTGGGEQYFGPGTRLTVT.

This clonotype was counted many times. This chain uses TRBV29-1 with TRBJ1-2, with D possibly TRBD1 on 5 matching bases. Germline assignment: CDR1 SQVTM and CDR2 ANQGSEA. V lost 4 bases and J 6 bases, leaving 15 bases between the germline ends. The CDR3 runs to 13 residues. DNA of the CDR3: TGCAGCGTTGGCGGGACGGGAGGTCATGGCTACACCTTC. Translated: CSVGGTGGHGYTF.

This clonotype was counted at least ten times. The V call is TRBV6-2 or TRBV6-3, the J call TRBJ2-2; D call uncertain. The V gene's germline CDR1 is MNHEY and CDR2 SVGEGT. The CDR3 has 15 residues. Trimming cost V 6 bases and J 1 base, with 12 bases left between them. This CDR3 reads CASSPRHMNTGELFF. In DNA form, the CDR3 reads TGTGCCAGCAGCCCCCGGCACATGAACACCGGGGAGCTGTTTTTT.

There are many counts of this clonotype. This sequence joins TRBV20-1 and TRBJ2-2; D uncertain. Between the trimmed V and J ends, which lost 2 bases and 3 bases, there was a span of 10 bases. Germline CDR1 and CDR2: DFQATT and SNEGSKA (reference sequence). The CDR3 spans 14 residues. This CDR3 reads CSARLPGYTGELFF. CDR3 nucleotides: TGCAGTGCTAGATTGCCCGGTTACACCGGGGAGCTGTTTTTT.

The rearrangement joins TRBV14 to TRBJ2-3, with 10 bases identical to TRBD2. Germline CDR1 and CDR2: SGHDN and FVKESK. CDR3 length: 18 amino acids. V was pared by 3 bases and J by 6 bases, with 15 bases of the junction left unmatched. The CDR3 region is CASSHNRNPAGGTDTQYF. Written as DNA, the CDR3 is TGTGCCAGCAGCCACAACAGAAACCCAGCGGGGGGGACTGATACGCAGTATTTT.